This T cell receptor (beta chain) was sequenced for a study of technical replicates of blood from a handful of donors. Trimming took 0 bases from V and 8 from J, leaving 24 bases between them. Per the germline V gene, CDR1 is SGHRS and CDR2 is YFSETQ. The CDR3 loop spans 18 amino acids. Sequencing was performed with immunoSEQ multiplex PCR; in TCRdb, only in-frame clones are kept and a portion is missing. The sample records around 92,000 clones, 95% being singletons. This receptor was obtained from a human donor in good health. Sequencing used T cells isolated from PBMCs. The chain uses TRBV5-1 and TRBJ2-1, with no clear D. The CDR3 region has the DNA TGCGCCAGCAGCTTGGTTCTTAGTGGGTCCCTAGTAGTGTATGAGCAGTTCTTC. Protein product: CASSLVLSGSLVVYEQFF.